Listed below are T cell receptor beta chains from one sample, sequenced in a study of tumor and adjacent non-tumor tissue in lung cancer. One entry per CDR3 protein, called by TCRdb with MiXCR from the multiplex PCR reads. The sample lists around 82,000 distinct CDR3 sequences; roughly 80% were seen once. The sequenced material came from distant non-tumor lung tissue. The receptors derive from a man aged 60 to 75 with non-small cell lung cancer. Each CDR3 is given with its conserved first and last residue. Fields, in order: J gene, V gene, CDR3 protein.

TRBJ1-5 TRBV5-6 CFSSLGSSNQAQHF
TRBJ1-5 TRBV12-3/TRBV12-4 CASNILRDQPQHF
TRBJ2-3 TRBV12-3/TRBV12-4 CASTPVSTDTQDF
TRBJ2-1 TRBV11-3 CASSWTVDNVQFF
TRBJ2-5 TRBV11-2 CASGSGQVHETQYF
TRBJ1-1 TRBV6-2/TRBV6-3 CASSYPYGNTEDFF
TRBJ2-7 TRBV11-2 CASSLDGRHVGIYEQYF
TRBJ2-7 TRBV11-3 CASSYRTGLTYQQYF
TRBJ2-1 TRBV11-3 CASSPSSGRSLVF
TRBJ2-3 TRBV4-2 CASSQDRVPIDTQYF
TRBJ2-5 TRBV7-3 CASSFRQGVAETQYF
TRBJ2-4 TRBV29-1 CSVEHPEGGSGTKSIQYF
TRBJ2-6 TRBV11-2 CDSSLVPKDRPSGANVLPF
TRBJ2-2 TRBV6-1 CASRDDRALRTGELFF
TRBJ2-6 TRBV7-8 CVSSLIAGSSGANVLTF
TRBJ1-1 TRBV5-4 CACSLGGSVRYTEAFF
TRBJ1-4 TRBV6-5 CASTYSTGINEKLIF
TRBJ1-5 TRBV7-8 CASSLEGQGVRNQPQHF
TRBJ1-6 TRBV18 CASSTDRIPNSPLHF
TRBJ2-1 TRBV20-1 CSARGLAFSYNEQSF
TRBJ1-1 TRBV29-1 CSVECGSAESFF
TRBJ2-1 TRBV4-1 CASSQDFGGVREQLF
TRBJ2-7 TRBV7-2 CASSRAVGHYEQYF
TRBJ2-3 TRBV11-3 CASSPDLGAGGADTQYF
TRBJ2-7 TRBV10-3 CAIRNGLAGGLKAYEQYF
TRBJ1-2 TRBV6-6 CAIQGARVRHGYIF